The 7 T cell receptor beta chains reported below all come from one sample, sequenced in a study of T cell responses to AZD1222 COVID-19 vaccine. Profiling relied on immunoSEQ multiplex PCR, and the TCRdb table lists in-frame clones only, not all of them. This table holds more than 100,000 clones, about 87% found once. The sample here was peripheral blood, taken on day 0 of AZD1222 vaccination. The receptors come from an adult in good health.

The chain combines TRBV25-1 with TRBJ2-3; a possible D gene is TRBD2 (5 bases). Per the germline V gene, CDR1 is MGHDK and CDR2 is SYGVNS. Trimming shortened V by 5 bases and J by 2 bases, and 14 bases separated the two germline ends. This CDR3 contains 15 residues. CDR3 sequence reads: CASSRSGLVTDTQYF. The CDR3 DNA reads as TGTGCCAGCAGTCGCTCCGGACTCGTCACAGATACGCAGTATTTT. The whole variable domain, remainder taken from reference TRBV25-1 and TRBJ2-3, is EADIYQTPRYLVIGTGKKITLECSQTMGHDKMYWYQQDPGMELHLIHYSYGVNSTEKGDLSSESTVSRIRTEHFPLTLESARPSHTSQYLCASSRSGLVTDTQYFGPGTRLTVL.

The V and J genes are TRBV6-9 and TRBJ2-4; TRBD1 matches at 7 bases. Germline V gene lookup returns CDR1 MNHGY and CDR2 SVAAGI. The CDR3 contains 16 residues. V gave up 6 bases and J gave up 8 bases; unmatched junction bases: 16. The CDR3 reads CASRTRVGDRMDIQYF. In DNA form, the CDR3 reads TGTGCCAGCAGAACTCGTGTGGGGGACAGAATGGACATTCAGTACTTC.

Note on this clone: The sample carries other DNA sequences with the same CDR3. The chain is built from TRBV19 and TRBJ1-2; D is undetermined. Germline values: CDR1 LNHDA, CDR2 SQIVND (reference sequence). V shed 5 bases and J shed 2 bases, with 6 bases lying between them. The CDR3 runs to 12 residues. The CDR3 coding sequence is TGTGCCAGTAGTGGGCAAAACTATGGCTACACCTTC. This gives the protein CASSGQNYGYTF.

The chain carries TRBV6-1 and TRBJ1-2; possibly TRBD1 for D (6 bases). The CDR3 has 15 amino acids. Trimming removed 1 base at V and 2 bases at J, with 11 bases between. Germline lookup yields CDR1 MNHNS and CDR2 SASEGT. This chain's CDR3 is CASSEVGGQNYGYTF. In DNA form, the CDR3 reads TGTGCCAGCAGTGAAGTAGGGGGGCAAAACTATGGCTACACCTTC.

This sequence joins TRBV2 and TRBJ1-2; 8 bases align to TRBD1. CDR1 is SNHLY and CDR2 is FYNNEI in the germline V gene. The CDR3 covers 13 residues. The V and J ends lost 7 bases and 4 bases, in that order; junction bases with no gene match: 5. The CDR3 reads CASNRGGTYGYTF. In nucleotides, the CDR3 is TGTGCCAGCAACAGGGGGGGTACCTATGGCTACACCTTC.

The CDR3 nucleotides are TGTGCCAGCAGCCCCGGGACAGGTTATGGGGGGACTGAAGCTTTCTTT. It translates to CASSPGTGYGGTEAFF. This chain joins TRBV7-9 and TRBJ1-1; 8 bases map to TRBD1. Per the germline V gene, CDR1 is SEHNR and CDR2 is FQNEAQ (reference sequence). This CDR3 spans 16 amino acids. V was pared by 5 bases and J by 5 bases, with 13 bases of the junction left unmatched. Full variable domain (rest looked up from reference TRBV7-9 and TRBJ1-1): DTGVSQNPRHKITKRGQNVTFRCDPISEHNRLYWYRQTLGQGPEFLTYFQNEAQLEKSRLLSDRFSAERPKGSFSTLEIQRTEQGDSAMYLCASSPGTGYGGTEAFFGQGTRLTVV.

The chain joins TRBV6-2 or TRBV6-3 to TRBJ2-3; a weak D match, TRBD1 (6 bases). V gave up 2 bases and J gave up 5 bases, with 17 bases separating them. The CDR3 runs to 16 residues. Looked up from germline, CDR1 is MNHEY and CDR2 is SVGEGT. CDR3 coding DNA: TGTGCCAGCAGTTACCGCAGGGCAGGGGAAGGAGATACGCAGTATTTT. Its protein is CASSYRRAGEGDTQYF.